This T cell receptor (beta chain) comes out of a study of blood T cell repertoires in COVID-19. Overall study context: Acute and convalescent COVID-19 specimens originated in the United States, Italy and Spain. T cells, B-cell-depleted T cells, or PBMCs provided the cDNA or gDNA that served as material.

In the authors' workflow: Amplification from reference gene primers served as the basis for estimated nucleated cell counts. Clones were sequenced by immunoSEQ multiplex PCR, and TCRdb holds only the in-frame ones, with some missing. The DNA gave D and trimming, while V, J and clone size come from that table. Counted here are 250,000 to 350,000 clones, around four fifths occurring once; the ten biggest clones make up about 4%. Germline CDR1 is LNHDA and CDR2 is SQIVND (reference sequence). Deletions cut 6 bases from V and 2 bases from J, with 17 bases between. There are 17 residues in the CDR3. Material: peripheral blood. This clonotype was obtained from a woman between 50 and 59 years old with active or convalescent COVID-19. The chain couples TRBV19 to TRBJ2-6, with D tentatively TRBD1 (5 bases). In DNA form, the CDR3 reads TGTGCCAGTAGCTCGACAGTACGTAGGGCTGGGGCCAACGTCCTGACTTTC. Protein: CASSSTVRRAGANVLTF.